This TCR beta chain was sequenced for a study of blood T cell repertoires in COVID-19. Original data processing: Reference gene primers were amplified, and this amplification served to estimate nucleated cell counts. The assay was immunoSEQ multiplex PCR, and TCRdb's table has in-frame clones only and misses some. V, J and clone size are taken as reported in that table, and D and trimming were inferred from the DNA itself. The sample records 140,000 to 150,000 clones, over 75% being singletons. The V gene end was trimmed by 3 bases and the J gene end by 6 bases; junction bases not matched to a gene: 14. The CDR3 covers 16 residues. Looked up from germline, CDR1 is SGDLS and CDR2 is YYNGEE.

The sequencing sample was made of peripheral blood. This sequence was found in a human donor in a cohort sampled during active COVID-19. This chain joins TRBV9 and TRBJ2-7; 8 bases line up with TRBD1. The CDR3 nucleotides read TGTGCCAGCAGCGCCCACGGGACAGGAGAATTTTGCGAGCAGTACTTC. It yields the protein CASSAHGTGEFCEQYF.